Listed below are T cell receptor beta chains from one sample, sequenced in a study of blood T cell repertoires in COVID-19. Some clones are missing from TCRdb's copy, which holds only in-frame ones; the method was immunoSEQ multiplex PCR. Of over 350,000 clones in the sample, approximately 90% were seen once. Sequencing was done on a sample of PBMCs or T cells enriched from blood (not recorded which). These receptors all come from a woman aged 25 to 39 with acute COVID-19. CDR3s include the opening cysteine and the closing phenylalanine or tryptophan. The D gene is left open where the match is weak. The listing skips clone size in some rows; elsewhere it reads once, few, many or a size class.

d_gene	v_gene	abundance	j_gene	CDR3aa	CDR3nt
NA	TRBV9	NA	TRBJ1-6	CASTSVGSYNSPLHF	TGTGCCAGCACTTCGGTTGGCTCCTATAATTCACCCCTCCACTTT
NA	TRBV30	NA	TRBJ1-3	CAWRVGAGNTIYF	TGTGCCTGGAGGGTAGGGGCTGGAAACACCATATATTTT
NA	TRBV28	NA	TRBJ2-1	CASGGMTYNEQFF	TGTGCCAGCGGGGGGATGACCTACAATGAGCAGTTCTTC
NA	TRBV29-1	NA	TRBJ2-7	CSVVTTVSYEQYF	TGCAGCGTTGTCACTACGGTCTCCTACGAGCAGTACTTC
TRBD1	TRBV7-2	NA	TRBJ2-1	CASSLEGALYNEQFF	TGTGCCAGCAGCTTAGAGGGGGCCCTTTACAATGAGCAGTTCTTC
NA	TRBV29-1	NA	TRBJ2-1	CSVQGSPNEQFF	TGCAGCGTTCAGGGGTCGCCCAATGAGCAGTTCTTC
NA	TRBV4-1	NA	TRBJ1-4	CASSQRQVATNEKLFF	TGCGCCAGCAGCCAAAGGCAGGTGGCAACTAATGAAAAACTGTTTTTT
NA	TRBV10-3	few	TRBJ1-1	CAISEPRGTGGMNTEAFF	TGTGCCATCAGTGAGCCGCGGGGGACCGGAGGAATGAACACTGAAGCTTTCTTT
NA	TRBV2	NA	TRBJ1-1	CASSGRNTEAFF	TGTGCCAGCTCCGGGAGGAACACTGAAGCTTTCTTT
TRBD2	TRBV10-2	NA	TRBJ2-1	CASSETWTSGGSYNEQFF	TGCGCCAGCAGTGAAACTTGGACTAGCGGGGGGTCCTACAATGAGCAGTTCTTC